These 15 T cell receptor beta chains originate from one sample sequenced in a study of blood T cell repertoires in COVID-19. Only in-frame clones appear in the TCRdb table, and some are missing; sequencing was by immunoSEQ multiplex PCR. Of 280,000 or so clones listed, approximately 86% are singletons. Sequenced material: peripheral blood. The receptors originated from a woman aged 30 to 39 who had recovered from COVID-19.

J is TRBJ2-3 and V is TRBV19; TRBD1 agrees at 7 bases. With V trimmed by 4 bases and J by 2 bases, 6 bases remained unmatched. The CDR3 sequence is 15 residues long. Germline V gene sequence: CDR1 LNHDA, CDR2 SQIVND (reference sequence). The CDR3 region has the DNA TGTGCCAGTAGTAAAACCGGGACAGACACAGATACGCAGTATTTT. Translated: CASSKTGTDTDTQYF.

The rearrangement joins TRBV13 to TRBJ1-6, with D perhaps TRBD1 (5 bases). The CDR3 extends over 15 amino acids. The V end lost 5 bases, the J end lost 4 bases, and 12 bases lay between the germline ends. In germline, CDR1 is PRHDT, CDR2 FYEKMQ (reference sequence). CDR3 residues: CASSLTGNYNSPLHF. CDR3 in DNA: TGTGCCAGCAGCCTAACAGGCAATTATAATTCACCCCTCCACTTT. Together with reference TRBV13 and TRBJ1-6, the CDR3 gives the full variable domain: AAGVIQSPRHLIKEKRETATLKCYPIPRHDTVYWYQQGPGQDPQFLISFYEKMQSDKGSIPDRFSAQQFSDYHSELNMSSLELGDSALYFCASSLTGNYNSPLHFGNGTRLTVT.

The CDR3 protein is CASSWGRGGYTF. The CDR3 DNA sequence: TGTGCCAGCAGTTGGGGGCGAGGGGGCTACACCTTC. This chain joins TRBV12-3 or TRBV12-4 and TRBJ1-2; perhaps TRBD1 as D (6 bases). The V end lost 4 bases, the J end lost 8 bases, and 11 bases lay between the germline ends. This CDR3 has 12 residues.

The chain joins TRBV28 to TRBJ2-3; 10 nucleotides match TRBD1. In germline, CDR1 is MDHEN, CDR2 SYDVKM. The CDR3 consists of 15 residues. The trim removed 6 bases at V and 4 bases at J, leaving 7 bases unmatched. Here the CDR3 DNA reads TGTGCCAGCAGCCACCGGGACAGGGGTGCAGATACGCAGTATTTT. Its translation: CASSHRDRGADTQYF.

This clone came up once. This chain connects TRBV18 to TRBJ2-2; TRBD2 might be the D (6 bases). Trimming pared 10 bases from V and 0 bases from J, leaving 18 bases between. The CDR3 is 16 amino acids. Looked up from germline, CDR1 is KGHSH and CDR2 is LQKENI. CDR3 sequence reads: CATPTAGQTNTGELFF. As DNA, the CDR3 is TGTGCCACACCAACAGCGGGCCAAACGAACACCGGGGAGCTGTTTTTT.

The CDR3 loop is CSVVDLYGYTF. The CDR3 bases are TGCAGCGTTGTAGACTTGTATGGCTACACCTTC. The rearrangement links TRBV29-1 to TRBJ1-2; unclear D gene. From germline, CDR1 is SQVTM and CDR2 ANQGSEA. CDR3 size: 11 residues. V was clipped by 4 bases and J by 5 bases, with 8 bases between them.

DNA for the CDR3: TGTGCCAGCACCGATGGACAGGCCAGTAGCACAGATACGCAGTATTTT. As protein: CASTDGQASSTDTQYF. This sequence joins TRBV6-6 and TRBJ2-3, with 7 bases lining up with TRBD1. Germline loops: CDR1 MNHNY, CDR2 SVGAGI (reference sequence). After removal of 7 bases from V and 0 bases from J, the junction contained 10 bases not matched to a gene. CDR3 length equals 16 residues.

This chain connects TRBV7-9 to TRBJ2-5; 10 bases line up with TRBD2. The V gene's germline CDR1 is SEHNR and CDR2 FQNEAQ (reference sequence). V lost 6 bases, J lost 8 bases, and 3 bases stayed unmatched. The CDR3 has 12 amino acids. In DNA, the CDR3 is TGTGCCAGCAGTTGGACTAGCGGTACCCAGTACTTC. Residues: CASSWTSGTQYF.

This clone was recorded a few times. The rearrangement joins TRBV30 to TRBJ2-1; TRBD2 aligns across 9 bases. The germline CDR1 and CDR2 sequences are GTSNPN and SVGIG (reference sequence). With V trimmed by 8 bases and J by 6 bases, 11 bases remained unmatched. The CDR3 spans 14 residues. The CDR3 spells CARTGSGGRNEQFF. DNA for the CDR3: TGTGCCCGGACGGGCAGCGGGGGGCGCAATGAGCAGTTCTTC.

This rearrangement joins TRBV5-4 to TRBJ1-2; D ambiguous. Germline lookup yields CDR1 SGHNT and CDR2 YYREEE (reference sequence). The CDR3 extends over 13 amino acids. Trimming took off 4 bases at V and 6 bases at J, with 13 bases between the two ends. CDR3 loop: CASSLDGIDGYTF. The CDR3 nucleotides read TGTGCCAGCAGCCTGGACGGTATTGATGGCTACACCTTC. The whole variable domain, remainder taken from reference TRBV5-4 and TRBJ1-2, is ETGVTQSPTHLIKTRGQQVTLRCSSQSGHNTVSWYQQALGQGPQFIFQYYREEENGRGNFPPRFSGLQFPNYSSELNVNALELDDSALYLCASSLDGIDGYTFGSGTRLTVV.

V gene TRBV6-1 combines with J gene TRBJ1-2; D gene uncertain. Trimming took 2 bases from V and 4 from J, leaving 11 bases between them. The CDR3 consists of 14 residues. In germline, CDR1 is MNHNS, CDR2 SASEGT. The CDR3 spells CASSEQVVGYGYTF. CDR3 nucleotide sequence: TGTGCCAGCAGTGAACAGGTGGTCGGCTATGGCTACACCTTC.

The V and J genes are TRBV28 and TRBJ2-6; possibly TRBD2 for D (5 bases). Per germline, CDR1 MDHEN and CDR2 SYDVKM. CDR3 size: 16 residues. Deletions cut 3 bases from V and 3 bases from J, with 12 bases between. CDR3 protein: CASSLRVLGGANVLTF. DNA of the CDR3: TGTGCCAGCAGTTTGAGGGTTTTAGGTGGGGCCAACGTCCTGACTTTC.

This clone was recorded a few times. This chain joins TRBV6-2 or TRBV6-3 and TRBJ2-3; 7 bases agree with TRBD2. Trimming took 2 bases from V and 0 from J; bases not matched to a gene: 2. CDR3 length: 15 amino acids. The germline V gene has CDR1 MNHEY and CDR2 SVGEGT. CDR3 region: CASSYRLASTDTQYF. The CDR3 DNA sequence: TGTGCCAGCAGTTACCGACTAGCTAGCACAGATACGCAGTATTTT.

The chain is built from TRBV14 and TRBJ1-4; TRBD1 agrees at 12 bases. Unmatched junction bases numbered 4, after V lost 0 bases and J lost 8 bases. Germline CDR1 reads SGHDN; CDR2 reads FVKESK. This CDR3 has 16 residues. CDR3 residues: CASSQDPGQGAEKLFF. In nucleotides, the CDR3 is TGTGCCAGCAGCCAAGACCCGGGACAGGGGGCGGAAAAACTGTTTTTT.

The gene calls are TRBV18 and TRBJ1-1; D possibly corresponds to TRBD1 (5 bases). The ends were cut back, 6 bases at V and 7 bases at J, with 18 bases in the middle. The CDR3 has 14 amino acids. CDR1 is KGHSH, CDR2 LQKENI, per germline. CDR3 loop: CASSASQATDEAFF. The CDR3 DNA reads as TGTGCCAGCTCGGCCTCACAGGCTACGGATGAAGCTTTCTTT.